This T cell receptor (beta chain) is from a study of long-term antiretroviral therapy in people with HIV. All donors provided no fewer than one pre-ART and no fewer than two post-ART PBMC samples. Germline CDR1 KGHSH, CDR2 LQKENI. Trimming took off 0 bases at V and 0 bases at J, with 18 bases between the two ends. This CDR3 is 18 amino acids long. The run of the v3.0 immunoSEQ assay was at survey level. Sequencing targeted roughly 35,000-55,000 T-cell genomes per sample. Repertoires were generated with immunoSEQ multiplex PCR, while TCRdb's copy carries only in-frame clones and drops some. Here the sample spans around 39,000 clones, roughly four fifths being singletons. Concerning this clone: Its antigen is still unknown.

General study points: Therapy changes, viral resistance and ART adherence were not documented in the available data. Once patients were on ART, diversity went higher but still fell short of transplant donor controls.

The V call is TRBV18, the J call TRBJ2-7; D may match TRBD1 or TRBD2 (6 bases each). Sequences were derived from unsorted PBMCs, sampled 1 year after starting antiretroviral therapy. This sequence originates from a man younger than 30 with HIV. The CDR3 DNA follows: TGTGCCAGCTCACCACCAGAGGGGGGCAGTTACATCTCCTACGAGCAGTACTTC. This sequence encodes CASSPPEGGSYISYEQYF.